Below are 27 T cell receptor beta chains sequenced from a single sample in a study of blood T cell repertoires in COVID-19. Sequenced by immunoSEQ multiplex PCR; TCRdb stores in-frame clones only, minus some. The sample records 200,000 to 300,000 clones, about 89% being singletons. The source material was PBMCs or T cells enriched from blood (not recorded which). All receptors derive from a man in his forties or fifties who had recovered from COVID-19.

The rearrangement links TRBV10-2 to TRBJ2-7; D might be TRBD1 (6 bases). This CDR3 contains 13 residues. CDR1 WSHSY and CDR2 SAAADI come from the germline V gene. The germline V and J ends were trimmed by 6 bases and 2 bases, with 11 bases remaining between them. DNA for the CDR3: TGCGCCAGCAGCGACAGGAATCCCTACGAGCAGTACTTC. Translated: CASSDRNPYEQYF.

The chain couples TRBV27 to TRBJ2-3; TRBD2 matches at 12 bases. CDR1 and CDR2 (germline): MNHEY, SMNVEV (reference sequence). The CDR3 consists of 19 residues. Trimming removed 4 bases from V and 2 bases from J; junction bases left unmatched: 13. CDR3 sequence reads: CASSYPPMTSGGNTDTQYF. The CDR3 region has the DNA TGTGCCAGCAGTTATCCCCCCATGACTAGCGGGGGAAACACAGATACGCAGTATTTT.

The chain employs TRBV27 and TRBJ2-7; D remains unclear. V was shortened by 4 bases and J by 4 bases, with 14 bases between the two germline ends. The germline V gene encodes CDR1 MNHEY and CDR2 SMNVEV (reference sequence). CDR3 length equals 14 residues. CDR3 bases: TGTGCCAGCAGTTCTGTCACCGATACTTACGAGCAGTACTTC. Translation: CASSSVTDTYEQYF.

V and J are TRBV30 and TRBJ1-5; D call uncertain. The CDR3 totals 15 residues. Trimming took 0 bases from V and 7 from J, leaving 16 bases between them. Per the germline V gene, CDR1 is GTSNPN and CDR2 is SVGIG (reference sequence). CDR3 protein: CAWSVSLGSGQPQHF. The CDR3 DNA follows: TGTGCCTGGAGTGTAAGTTTGGGATCGGGGCAGCCCCAGCATTTT.

The gene calls are TRBV21-1 and TRBJ2-1; the tabulated D call, TRBD1, remains unverified against the DNA. TRBV21-1 has pseudogene status. The CDR3 totals 16 residues. Written as DNA, the CDR3 is TGTGCCAGCAGCAAAGGTTTGGGACATTCGTACAATGAGCAGTTCTTC. Its translation is CASSKGLGHSYNEQFF.

The J gene is TRBJ2-3, the V gene TRBV9, with TRBD1 matching 9 bases. The ends lost 4 bases at V and 2 bases at J; junction bases unmatched: 8. The CDR3 is 16 amino acids. In germline, CDR1 is SGDLS, CDR2 YYNGEE. CDR3 sequence: CASSILGQGATDTQYF. The CDR3 region has the DNA TGTGCCAGCAGCATACTGGGACAGGGTGCCACAGATACGCAGTATTTT.

V and J are TRBV27 and TRBJ1-1; 7 positions match TRBD1. After removal of 5 bases from V and 1 base from J, the junction contained 7 bases not matched to a gene. CDR1 is MNHEY, CDR2 SMNVEV, per germline (reference sequence). The CDR3 length is 15 residues. In DNA form, the CDR3 reads TGTGCCAGCAGTGCCCGGACAGGAACGAACACTGAAGCTTTCTTT. Translated: CASSARTGTNTEAFF.

This clone was seen just once. The chain links TRBV24-1 to TRBJ2-5, with D possibly being TRBD2 (6 bases). The CDR3 spans 17 residues. CDR1 and CDR2 from the germline V gene are KGHDR and SFDVKD. Trimming stripped 0 bases from V and 3 bases from J, with 16 bases between. CDR3 loop: CATSDLKGGGIEETQYF. In DNA, the CDR3 is TGTGCCACCAGTGATTTGAAGGGAGGTGGGATTGAAGAGACCCAGTACTTC.

V and J are TRBV15 and TRBJ2-5, with D perhaps matching TRBD1 (5 bases). This CDR3 is built from 17 residues. The V gene's germline CDR1 is LNHNV and CDR2 YYDKDF (reference sequence). V lost 1 base, J lost 5 bases, and 20 bases lay in between. Here the CDR3 DNA reads TGTGCCACCAGCAGAGTCAGGGCGAGTTTTCATTTGGAGACCCAGTACTTC. Amino acids: CATSRVRASFHLETQYF.

J is TRBJ2-1 and V is TRBV28, with D uncertain. The CDR3 is made up of 19 amino acids. Looked up from germline, CDR1 is MDHEN and CDR2 is SYDVKM. V was trimmed by 2 bases and J by 5 bases, leaving 25 bases between them. The CDR3 bases are TGTGCCAGCAGTTTAGGGTCCCTTTTCTCAGGAAAGCTTAACAATGAGCAGTTCTTC. Its translation is CASSLGSLFSGKLNNEQFF.

The chain couples TRBV7-3 to TRBJ2-5, with D hard to call. There are 15 residues in the CDR3. Trimming cost V 0 bases and J 6 bases, with 14 bases left between them. CDR1 is SGHTA, CDR2 FQGTGA, per germline. CDR3 sequence reads: CASSLTVTSWKTQYF. The CDR3 DNA follows: TGTGCCAGCAGCTTAACGGTGACATCTTGGAAGACCCAGTACTTC.

The chain uses TRBV12-5 and TRBJ1-2, with D possibly being TRBD1 (5 bases). The germline V and J ends were trimmed by 4 bases and 5 bases, with 20 bases remaining between them. CDR3 size: 16 residues. Looked up from germline, CDR1 is LGHNT and CDR2 is FRNRAP. The DNA for the CDR3 is TGTGCTAGTGGTTCAGAATTGACAGCCATAGGATATGGCTACACCTTC. Translation gives CASGSELTAIGYGYTF.

This clone appeared a single time. The chain recombines TRBV14 with TRBJ1-1; no clear D gene. V was trimmed by 0 bases and J by 5 bases, leaving 7 bases between them. The V gene's germline CDR1 is SGHDN and CDR2 FVKESK. CDR3 length: 13 residues. The CDR3 DNA reads as TGTGCCAGCAGCCAAGATCAGGCAACTGAAGCTTTCTTT. This gives the protein CASSQDQATEAFF.

The chain uses TRBV19 and TRBJ2-2; TRBD2 matches 7 bases. Germline V gives CDR1 LNHDA, CDR2 SQIVND (reference sequence). V dropped 0 bases and J dropped 0; count of bases not matched to a gene: 4. The CDR3 is made up of 17 amino acids. The CDR3 reads CASSIDPLATNTGELFF. The CDR3, as DNA: TGTGCCAGTAGTATAGATCCACTAGCGACGAACACCGGGGAGCTGTTTTTT.

The V and J genes are TRBV4-2 and TRBJ2-5; TRBD1 matches 7 bases. CDR3 length equals 16 residues. Germline lookup yields CDR1 LGHNA and CDR2 YNFKEQ. V was clipped by 4 bases and J by 7 bases; unmatched bases: 15. In nucleotides, the CDR3 is TGTGCCAGCAGCCCAACAGGGACAGCCATGGAGAGGACCCAGTACTTC. Its translation: CASSPTGTAMERTQYF.

The chain recombines TRBV5-1 with TRBJ2-3; TRBD2 aligns across 16 bases. CDR3 length: 17 residues. The V and J ends lost 4 bases and 4 bases, in that order; junction bases with no gene match: 6. Germline V gene data show CDR1 as SGHRS and CDR2 as YFSETQ. DNA of the CDR3: TGCGCCAGCAGCCGAAAGGGACTAGCGGGGGGGCCAGATACGCAGTATTTT. Encoded protein: CASSRKGLAGGPDTQYF.

The genes are TRBV19 and TRBJ2-5, with 9 nucleotides matching TRBD1. The CDR3 totals 13 residues. From germline, CDR1 is LNHDA and CDR2 SQIVND (reference sequence). The trim removed 6 bases at V and 5 bases at J, leaving 4 bases unmatched. CDR3 sequence (DNA): TGTGCCAGTAGGATCACAGGGGGCGAGACCCAGTACTTC. Encoded protein: CASRITGGETQYF.

V is TRBV12-3 or TRBV12-4 and J is TRBJ1-2, with D perhaps matching TRBD1 (6 bases). This CDR3 has 12 amino acids. Trimming removed 8 bases from V and 4 bases from J, with 11 bases in between. CDR3 region: CASGRGGYGYTF. The CDR3 DNA sequence: TGTGCCAGCGGCAGGGGTGGCTATGGCTACACCTTC.

This chain links TRBV7-2 with TRBJ2-3, with unresolved D. The V end was cut by 5 bases, the J end by 6 bases, with 12 bases between. Germline CDR1 is SGHTA and CDR2 is FQGNSA. This CDR3 is built from 13 residues. CDR3 in DNA: TGTGCCAGCAGCACCCACCAGGCGGATACGCAGTATTTT. Amino acids: CASSTHQADTQYF.

The rearrangement joins TRBV9 to TRBJ2-1; D possibly corresponds to TRBD2 (7 bases). V lost 2 bases to trimming and J lost 9 bases, with 18 bases between them. This CDR3 contains 15 residues. Germline V lookup: CDR1 SGDLS, CDR2 YYNGEE. This CDR3 is CASSVGYREGIEQFF. The CDR3 DNA follows: TGTGCCAGCAGCGTCGGTTACAGGGAGGGAATTGAGCAGTTCTTC.

The genes are TRBV2 and TRBJ2-5, with a weak D call TRBD1 (6 bases). Trimming took 5 bases from V and 4 from J, leaving 11 bases between them. CDR3 length equals 13 residues. Germline loops: CDR1 SNHLY, CDR2 FYNNEI. Here the CDR3 DNA reads TGTGCCAGCAGTCCAGGGGTCGGAGAGACCCAGTACTTC. Residues: CASSPGVGETQYF.

This clone appeared a single time. The chain uses TRBV11-3 and TRBJ1-4; 10 nucleotides match TRBD1. The CDR3 consists of 17 residues. The germline gives CDR1 SGHNT, CDR2 YENEEA. Losses at the gene ends were 4 bases for V and 3 bases for J; bases not matched to a gene: 8. As DNA, the CDR3 is TGTGCCAGCAGCTCCGACAGGGGGCGGAGTGCTAATGAAAAACTGTTTTTT. The encoded protein is CASSSDRGRSANEKLFF.

The chain links TRBV6-1 to TRBJ1-2, with 7 bases fitting TRBD1. Germline CDR1 is MNHNS and CDR2 is SASEGT. This CDR3 comprises 13 residues. Unmatched junction bases numbered 3, after V lost 3 bases and J lost 5 bases. The CDR3 protein is CASSEMTGYGYTF. CDR3 nucleotide sequence: TGTGCCAGCAGTGAGATGACAGGGTATGGCTACACCTTC.

This clone was detected only once. Different DNA sequences within this sample yield the same CDR3. This sequence joins TRBV18 and TRBJ1-5, with 7 nucleotides matching TRBD1. Germline V gives CDR1 KGHSH, CDR2 LQKENI. V was clipped by 3 bases and J by 4 bases; unmatched bases: 3. The CDR3 is 14 residues long. This CDR3 reads CASSPNRGNQPQHF. The CDR3 DNA follows: TGTGCCAGCTCACCTAACAGGGGTAATCAGCCCCAGCATTTT. The complete variable domain, with remaining parts taken from reference TRBV18 and TRBJ1-5, reads NAGVMQNPRHLVRRRGQEARLRCSPMKGHSHVYWYRQLPEEGLKFMVYLQKENIIDESGMPKERFSAEFPKEGPSILRIQQVVRGDSAAYFCASSPNRGNQPQHFGDGTRLSIL.

The table lists this clone with a count of one. The rearrangement uses TRBV20-1 and TRBJ1-2; 7 bases fit TRBD1. CDR3 length: 11 residues. Germline CDR1 and CDR2: DFQATT and SNEGSKA (reference sequence). V dropped 5 bases and J dropped 10; count of bases not matched to a gene: 7. The CDR3 reads CSAYTGAAYTF. In nucleotides, the CDR3 is TGCAGTGCTTATACAGGGGCTGCCTACACCTTC.

The V gene is TRBV7-3, the J gene TRBJ2-2, with a weak D call TRBD1 (6 bases). The V end lost 2 bases, the J end lost 3 bases, and 13 bases lay between the germline ends. Germline V gene data show CDR1 as SGHTA and CDR2 as FQGTGA. The length of the CDR3 is 16 residues. CDR3 in DNA: TGTGCCAGCAGCTTACGAGGGGGAGATGACACCGGGGAGCTGTTTTTT. Amino acids: CASSLRGGDDTGELFF.

Written as DNA, the CDR3 is TGTGCCAGCAGCCCACTCGGACGACAGGGTGATGGCTACACCTTC. Protein product: CASSPLGRQGDGYTF. The chain recombines TRBV3-1 (or the pseudogene TRBV3-2) with TRBJ1-2; 7 bases map to TRBD1. The CDR3 contains 15 residues. V lost 4 bases, J lost 6 bases, and 11 bases stayed unmatched. Germline assignment: CDR1 LGHDT and CDR2 YNNKEL (reference sequence).